A selection of T cell receptor beta chains follows, all from one sample in a study of blood T cell repertoires in COVID-19. TCRdb keeps only in-frame clones here, not all; method: immunoSEQ multiplex PCR. The table lists 190,000 or so clones, around 90% of them singletons. The sequencing sample was made of peripheral blood. These receptors came from a man aged 50 or older with acute or convalescent COVID-19. CDR3s include the opening cysteine and the closing phenylalanine or tryptophan. A D gene is named only where the DNA matches it firmly. Where a row states a size, it is once, few, many or the class of an expanded clone; other rows omit it.

j_gene	abundance	v_gene	d_gene	CDR3aa	CDR3nt
TRBJ1-2	-	TRBV5-4	TRBD1	CASSDTGQADNGYTF	TGTGCCAGCAGCGATACGGGACAGGCGGATAACGGCTACACCTTC
TRBJ1-2	-	TRBV27	-	CASSPLAGGNYGYTF	TGTGCCAGCAGCCCCCTCGCGGGGGGTAACTATGGCTACACCTTC
TRBJ2-3	-	TRBV7-2	TRBD2	CASSLVGREGYTDTQYF	TGTGCCAGCAGCTTAGTAGGGCGGGAGGGATACACAGATACGCAGTATTTT
TRBJ2-2	once	TRBV9	-	CASSATLAANTGELFF	TGTGCCAGCAGCGCGACACTAGCCGCGAACACCGGGGAGCTGTTTTTT
TRBJ2-2	-	TRBV4-2	TRBD2	CASSQIAGANTGELFF	TGTGCCAGCAGCCAGATAGCGGGAGCGAACACCGGGGAGCTGTTTTTT
TRBJ2-6	-	TRBV7-2	-	CASSFRGSGANVLTF	TGTGCCAGCAGCTTTAGGGGGTCTGGGGCCAACGTCCTGACTTTC
TRBJ1-5	-	TRBV21-1	-	CASTLTGNDQPQHF	TGTGCCAGCACCCTGACAGGGAATGATCAGCCCCAGCATTTT
TRBJ2-1	-	TRBV24-1	-	CATSDSDSFQAHYNEQFF	TGTGCCACCAGTGACTCGGACAGTTTTCAAGCCCATTACAATGAGCAGTTCTTC
TRBJ1-2	-	TRBV19	TRBD1	CASSTTGENYGYTF	TGTGCCAGTAGTACGACAGGGGAGAACTATGGCTACACCTTC
TRBJ2-3	-	TRBV6-5	-	CASSPYDTDTQYF	TGTGCCAGCAGCCCCTACGACACAGATACGCAGTATTTT
TRBJ1-1	-	TRBV11-1	-	CASSFTESDTEAFF	TGTGCCAGCAGCTTTACGGAGAGCGACACTGAAGCTTTCTTT
TRBJ2-5	-	TRBV7-9	-	CASTPEGLRETQYF	TGTGCCAGCACCCCCGAGGGCCTCAGGGAGACCCAGTACTTC
TRBJ1-1	-	TRBV28	TRBD1	CASRYYRGVTEAFF	TGTGCCAGCAGATATTACAGGGGAGTAACTGAAGCTTTCTTT
TRBJ1-1	-	TRBV3-1/TRBV3-2	-	CASSQPRGRELNTEAFF	TGTGCCAGCAGCCAACCGCGGGGACGGGAGCTGAACACTGAAGCTTTCTTT
TRBJ2-2	-	TRBV5-4	TRBD1	CASSLLQGATGELFF	TGTGCCAGCAGCTTATTACAGGGGGCAACCGGGGAGCTGTTTTTT
TRBJ1-1	-	TRBV7-2	-	CASSLLGGNTEAFF	TGTGCCAGCAGCTTATTGGGGGGGAACACTGAAGCTTTCTTT
TRBJ1-2	-	TRBV7-9	TRBD1	CASSSRDSRRGYGYTF	TGTGCCAGCAGCTCTCGGGACAGTAGAAGGGGGTATGGCTACACCTTC
TRBJ1-2	-	TRBV6-4	TRBD1	CASSVPGQGSHGYTF	TGTGCCAGCAGTGTTCCGGGACAGGGGTCTCATGGCTACACCTTC
TRBJ1-6	-	TRBV30	-	CAWSVTGPTSPLHF	TGTGCCTGGAGTGTAACAGGGCCCACTTCACCCCTCCACTTT
TRBJ2-1	-	TRBV29-1	TRBD1	CSARQGLYNEQFF	TGCAGCGCCCGACAGGGCCTCTACAATGAGCAGTTCTTC
TRBJ1-1	-	TRBV19	TRBD1	CASNETGGTEAFF	TGTGCCAGTAATGAGACAGGGGGGACTGAAGCTTTCTTT
TRBJ2-3	-	TRBV30	TRBD2	CAWSPGLAGTDTQYF	TGTGCCTGGAGTCCGGGACTAGCGGGTACAGATACGCAGTATTTT
TRBJ2-6	-	TRBV21-1	-	CASSFQAGESSGANVLTF	TGTGCCAGCAGCTTCCAAGCAGGGGAGAGCTCTGGGGCCAACGTCCTGACTTTC
TRBJ2-3	few	TRBV24-1	TRBD2	CATSGGGRSTDTQYF	TGTGCCACCAGTGGGGGAGGGCGGAGCACAGATACGCAGTATTTT
TRBJ2-1	-	TRBV6-5	TRBD1	CASSYADRVEQFF	TGTGCCAGCAGTTACGCGGACAGGGTGGAGCAGTTCTTC
TRBJ1-4	-	TRBV19	TRBD1	CASSISQGASHEKLFF	TGTGCCAGTAGTATATCTCAGGGGGCGAGCCATGAAAAACTGTTTTTT
TRBJ2-7	-	TRBV6-5	-	CASRTGGSYEQYF	TGTGCCAGCAGAACCGGGGGCTCCTACGAGCAGTACTTC
TRBJ1-4	-	TRBV5-4	-	CASSWGAGAYKTNEKLFF	TGTGCCAGCAGCTGGGGCGCAGGGGCATATAAGACTAATGAAAAACTGTTTTTT
TRBJ2-2	-	TRBV6-4	-	CASSGQGGTGELFF	TGTGCCAGCAGTGGCCAGGGCGGCACCGGGGAGCTGTTTTTT